The 27 T cell receptor beta chains in this list originate from one sample, sequenced in a study of identical twins. TCRdb re-called the 5' RACE reads through MiXCR, storing one row per CDR3 protein. The sample holds approximately 680,000 distinct CDR3 sequences, roughly 6.6% seen once. The same sample was also used in a study of yellow fever vaccine responses in identical twins.

Sequenced input: PBMCs. Receptors were obtained from a woman aged 18-29 years in good health.

The V and J genes are TRBV19 and TRBJ2-4; possibly TRBD1 for D (6 bases). With 3 bases removed from V and 9 bases from J, the gap between germline ends came to 21 bases. The CDR3 totals 16 residues. The germline V gene encodes CDR1 LNHDA and CDR2 SQIVND (reference sequence). As DNA, the CDR3 is TGTGCCAGTAGTATCGGCCCGAACAGGGAAAGAGGCATTCAGTACTTC. Its protein product is CASSIGPNRERGIQYF.

This clonotype was counted many times. This chain joins TRBV4-1 and TRBJ2-3, with 7 bases lining up with TRBD1. Germline V gene lookup returns CDR1 MGHRA and CDR2 YSYEKL. The CDR3 has 17 residues. V dropped 0 bases and J dropped 4; count of bases not matched to a gene: 10. The CDR3 is CASSQEQTGPQADTQYF. In DNA, the CDR3 is TGCGCCAGCAGCCAAGAACAGACAGGGCCCCAAGCAGATACGCAGTATTTT.

This clonotype has at least ten counts. The chain carries TRBV6-4 and TRBJ1-1, with 8 bases matching TRBD1. CDR1 and CDR2 (germline): MRHNA, SNTAGT. The CDR3 has 11 amino acids. Trimming took 9 bases from V and 10 from J; bases not matched to a gene: 7. The CDR3 DNA sequence: TGTGCCAGTACAGGGGGGGGTAGAGCTTTCTTT. This gives the protein CASTGGGRAFF.

This rearrangement joins TRBV6-4 to TRBJ2-1, with D perhaps TRBD2 (5 bases). Trimming removed 4 bases at V and 9 bases at J, with 16 bases between. Germline CDR1 MRHNA, CDR2 SNTAGT. The CDR3 extends over 14 amino acids. CDR3 bases: TGTGCCAGCAGTGGGGGTCGGGAAAAGATTGAGCAGTTCTTC. It yields the protein CASSGGREKIEQFF.

The chain links TRBV20-1 to TRBJ2-3, with D maybe TRBD2 (6 bases). Germline loops: CDR1 DFQATT, CDR2 SNEGSKA (reference sequence). The CDR3 consists of 15 residues. V lost 5 bases, J lost 1 base, and 16 bases lay in between. CDR3: CSAPGVVGRTDTQYF. CDR3 in DNA: TGCAGTGCTCCGGGGGTGGTGGGCCGCACAGATACGCAGTATTTT.

This clonotype was counted many times. The chain employs TRBV4-1 and TRBJ1-1; TRBD1 aligns across 9 bases. The V gene end was trimmed by 3 bases and the J gene end by 0 bases; junction bases not matched to a gene: 11. Germline V lookup: CDR1 MGHRA, CDR2 YSYEKL. The CDR3 sequence is 18 residues long. CDR3: CASSHQGQGINVNTEAFF. CDR3 coding DNA: TGCGCCAGCAGCCACCAGGGACAGGGAATTAATGTGAACACTGAAGCTTTCTTT.

This clonotype was counted a few times. The genes are TRBV9 and TRBJ2-1; the D gene is possibly TRBD2 (6 bases). This CDR3 contains 16 residues. Germline CDR1 and CDR2: SGDLS and YYNGEE. The V end was cut by 0 bases, the J end by 2 bases, with 12 bases between. DNA of the CDR3: TGTGCCAGCAGCGTAGGACAGCGGAGGGCCTACAATGAGCAGTTCTTC. This sequence encodes CASSVGQRRAYNEQFF.

This clonotype has at least ten counts. The rearrangement joins TRBV10-3 to TRBJ2-1, with TRBD2 identical over 10 bases. CDR1 is ENHRY and CDR2 is SYGVKD in the germline V gene. With V trimmed by 0 bases and J by 9 bases, 5 bases remained unmatched. This CDR3 comprises 15 residues. CDR3 sequence: CAISESIAGGFEQFF. The CDR3 nucleotides read TGTGCCATCAGTGAGTCAATAGCGGGAGGATTTGAGCAGTTCTTC.

The chain couples TRBV11-2 to TRBJ2-3; TRBD2 is a possible D gene (5 bases). CDR1 and CDR2 (germline): SGHAT, FQNNGV. V was pared by 1 base and J by 2 bases, with 10 bases between. This CDR3 region has 15 residues. The CDR3 reads CASSLGTLPTDTQYF. CDR3 coding DNA: TGTGCCAGCAGCTTAGGGACTTTACCCACAGATACGCAGTATTTT. The whole variable domain, remainder taken from reference TRBV11-2 and TRBJ2-3, is EAGVAQSPRYKIIEKRQSVAFWCNPISGHATLYWYQQILGQGPKLLIQFQNNGVVDDSQLPKDRFSAERLKGVDSTLKIQPAKLEDSAVYLCASSLGTLPTDTQYFGPGTRLTVL.

V and J are TRBV29-1 and TRBJ1-2, with 8 positions matching TRBD1. J was trimmed by 8 bases and V by 7 bases; bases with no gene match: 6. The CDR3 loop spans 11 amino acids. Per the germline V gene, CDR1 is SQVTM and CDR2 is ANQGSEA. CDR3 protein: CSDGQGGGYTF. CDR3 bases: TGCAGCGATGGACAGGGCGGGGGCTACACCTTC.

There are a few counts of this clonotype. This sequence joins TRBV5-1 and TRBJ2-5; the D is unclear. V shed 5 bases and J shed 5 bases, with 16 bases lying between them. This CDR3 has 14 amino acids. CDR1 SGHRS and CDR2 YFSETQ come from the germline V gene. The CDR3 nucleotides read TGCGCCAGCAGGCTGGACGCCGGTCCGGAGACCCAGTACTTC. It yields the protein CASRLDAGPETQYF.

This clonotype appeared many times. The junction differs from germline at one of its ends, possibly a read error. The chain combines TRBV2 with TRBJ2-5; D tentatively reads TRBD1 or TRBD2 (8 bases each). This CDR3 is 14 amino acids long. Per the germline V gene, CDR1 is SNHLY and CDR2 is FYNNEI. CDR3 protein: CASSEVAGQATSVF. The CDR3 nucleotides read TGTGCCAGCAGTGAAGTAGCGGGACAGGCGACGTCGGTCTTC.

V gene TRBV28 combines with J gene TRBJ2-3, with D hard to call. V was trimmed by 6 bases and J by 2 bases, leaving 9 bases between them. This CDR3 is 13 amino acids long. Germline values: CDR1 MDHEN, CDR2 SYDVKM. CDR3 DNA sequence: TGTGCCAGCAGCCTCTACAACACAGATACGCAGTATTTT. It codes for CASSLYNTDTQYF. The whole variable domain, filled in from reference TRBV28 and TRBJ2-3, reads DVKVTQSSRYLVKRTGEKVFLECVQDMDHENMFWYRQDPGLGLRLIYFSYDVKMKEKGDIPEGYSVSREKKERFSLILESASTNQTSMYLCASSLYNTDTQYFGPGTRLTVL.

The chain joins TRBV5-1 to TRBJ1-1; 7 bases map to TRBD1. The CDR3 loop spans 16 amino acids. Germline lookup yields CDR1 SGHRS and CDR2 YFSETQ. J lost 0 bases, V lost 3 bases, and 8 bases had no gene match. CDR3 protein: CASSSRQGSLNTEAFF. The CDR3 bases are TGCGCCAGCAGCTCTAGACAGGGCTCCCTGAACACTGAAGCTTTCTTT.

This clonotype was seen a few times. V and J are TRBV2 and TRBJ2-1, with unresolved D. The V and J ends lost 3 bases and 10 bases respectively, with 7 bases between them. The germline V gene has CDR1 SNHLY and CDR2 FYNNEI. CDR3 size: 11 residues. CDR3 sequence (DNA): TGTGCCAGCAGTGACAGTCTAGAGCAGTTCTTC. This gives the protein CASSDSLEQFF.

Many counts were recorded for this clonotype. CDR3 DNA: TGTGCCAGCAGCCGCACCCCGGGACAGGGGGCCTACGAGCAGTACTTC. Its translation: CASSRTPGQGAYEQYF. The rearrangement uses TRBV9 and TRBJ2-7; TRBD1 aligns across 11 bases. V shed 4 bases and J 2 bases; nucleotides not matched to a gene: 8. The CDR3 runs 16 residues. Germline lookup yields CDR1 SGDLS and CDR2 YYNGEE.

This clonotype was observed at least ten times. The chain carries TRBV20-1 and TRBJ2-2; the D gene is possibly TRBD1 (5 bases). Germline values: CDR1 DFQATT, CDR2 SNEGSKA (reference sequence). The CDR3 has 16 amino acids. V was shortened by 0 bases and J by 3 bases, with 14 bases between the two germline ends. The CDR3 sequence is CSARDQGEGDTGELFF. Written as DNA, the CDR3 is TGCAGTGCTAGAGATCAAGGGGAAGGAGACACCGGGGAGCTGTTTTTT.

This clonotype has just a few counts. This sequence joins TRBV27 and TRBJ2-7, with D unclear. CDR1 and CDR2 (germline): MNHEY, SMNVEV (reference sequence). V was shortened by 5 bases and J by 3 bases, with 17 bases between the two germline ends. There are 15 residues in the CDR3. In nucleotides, the CDR3 is TGTGCCAGCAGTCCAACAGTGGGTAGGCGCTACGAGCAGTACTTC. Its protein product is CASSPTVGRRYEQYF.

The rearrangement links TRBV29-1 to TRBJ1-2; weak D call: TRBD1 (5 bases). Germline V gene sequence: CDR1 SQVTM, CDR2 ANQGSEA. This CDR3 spans 13 amino acids. V lost 5 bases and J lost 2, with 12 bases in between. CDR3 protein: CSVFGGANYGYTF. The DNA of the CDR3 is TGCAGCGTTTTTGGAGGGGCGAACTATGGCTACACCTTC. The complete variable domain, with remaining parts taken from reference TRBV29-1 and TRBJ1-2, reads SAVISQKPSRDICQRGTSLTIQCQVDSQVTMMFWYRQQPGQSLTLIATANQGSEATYESGFVIDKFPISRPNLTFSTLTVSNMSPEDSSIYLCSVFGGANYGYTFGSGTRLTVV.

This clonotype came up many times. The chain links TRBV5-1 to TRBJ2-1; D possibly matches TRBD1 or TRBD2 (5 bases each). This CDR3 region has 16 residues. Trimming stripped 1 base from V and 2 bases from J, with 13 bases between. The germline V gene encodes CDR1 SGHRS and CDR2 YFSETQ. The chain's CDR3 is CASSLLGDSAYNEQFF. For the CDR3, the DNA is TGCGCCAGCAGCTTGTTGGGGGATAGTGCCTACAATGAGCAGTTCTTC.

The CDR3, as DNA: TGTGCCAGCAGTTACGGGGACAACTCTGGAAACACCATATATTTT. Its translation: CASSYGDNSGNTIYF. This chain uses TRBV6-5 with TRBJ1-3; maybe TRBD1 (6 bases). CDR1 is MNHEY and CDR2 is SVGAGI in the germline V gene. Trimming shortened V by 2 bases and J by 0 bases, and 8 bases separated the two germline ends. This CDR3 contains 15 residues.

The chain carries TRBV7-2 and TRBJ2-3; TRBD2 aligns across 9 bases. Germline V gene lookup returns CDR1 SGHTA and CDR2 FQGNSA. The CDR3 contains 16 residues. Germline trimming cut 5 bases from V and 4 bases from J; bases unmatched to any gene: 10. The CDR3 region is CASSPWLAGGPDTQYF. The CDR3 DNA reads TGTGCCAGCAGCCCATGGCTGGCGGGGGGGCCAGATACGCAGTATTTT.

J is TRBJ1-3 and V is TRBV6-1, with a weak D call TRBD1 (5 bases). From germline, CDR1 is MNHNS and CDR2 SASEGT. The CDR3 runs to 14 residues. Trimming took off 4 bases at V and 0 bases at J, with 7 bases between the two ends. The CDR3: CASSGTFSGNTIYF. The CDR3 region has the DNA TGTGCCAGCAGTGGGACATTCTCTGGAAACACCATATATTTT.

This chain links TRBV12-3 or TRBV12-4 with TRBJ2-1, with 9 bases that match TRBD2. The CDR3 has 17 residues. The trim removed 6 bases at V and 1 base at J, leaving 10 bases unmatched. The CDR3 loop reads CASRTYRAGGSYNEQFF. In DNA, the CDR3 is TGTGCCAGCAGAACTTACCGAGCGGGAGGATCCTACAATGAGCAGTTCTTC.

The J gene is TRBJ2-1, the V gene TRBV29-1; 9 bases map to TRBD2. Germline V gene sequence: CDR1 SQVTM, CDR2 ANQGSEA. V shed 6 bases, J shed 4 bases, and the junction held 4 bases outside the gene matches. The length of the CDR3 is 13 residues. The CDR3 DNA reads TGCAGCGTAGTAGCGGGGGAGTACAATGAGCAGTTCTTC. This codes for CSVVAGEYNEQFF.

The gene calls are TRBV25-1 and TRBJ2-7; TRBD1 agrees at 7 bases. V dropped 6 bases and J dropped 3; count of bases not matched to a gene: 5. The CDR3 has 13 residues. Per the germline V gene, CDR1 is MGHDK and CDR2 is SYGVNS. CDR3 sequence: CASSQGQYYEQYF. For the CDR3, the DNA is TGTGCCAGCAGCCAGGGACAGTACTACGAGCAGTACTTC.

This clonotype was recorded at least ten times. The chain recombines TRBV11-2 with TRBJ1-5; D not resolved. Trimming removed 3 bases from V and 7 bases from J, with 10 bases in between. From germline, CDR1 is SGHAT and CDR2 FQNNGV. The CDR3 covers 13 residues. The CDR3 DNA reads as TGTGCCAGCAGCTTGGCGACGGGACAGCCCCAGCATTTT. Translating gives CASSLATGQPQHF.